This T cell receptor (beta chain) originates from a study of T cells in Graves' hyperthyroidism and ophthalmopathy. Study conclusions and caveats: Ophthalmopathy prediction by the model preceded onset by a median about 6.8 months.

Germline trimming cut 0 bases from V and 5 bases from J; bases unmatched to any gene: 3. This CDR3 is 16 amino acids long. The germline V gene encodes CDR1 LGHDT and CDR2 YNNKEL (reference sequence). RNA transcripts were the template for amplifying TCR beta CDR3 regions. First-round RT-PCR with HTBI primers amplified the TCR CDR3 region. TCRdb ran MiXCR on the multiplex PCR reads and lists one entry per CDR3 protein. The table includes 250,000 to 400,000 distinct CDR3 sequences, roughly 13% detected once. This clonotype was counted at least ten times. What it binds is not known. Uncontrolled infection, other autoimmune disease, pregnancy or lactation excluded patients.

The TCR was taken from a woman aged 40 to 50 with Graves' ophthalmopathy. The specimen sequenced was blood. V gene TRBV3-1 combines with J gene TRBJ2-1, with TRBD2 matching 11 bases. The CDR3 coding sequence is TGTGCCAGCAGCCAAGACGAACTAGCGGGGGACAATGAGCAGTTCTTC. It codes for CASSQDELAGDNEQFF.